This TCR beta chain appears in the sequencing data of a study of blood T cell repertoires in COVID-19 (dated by TCRdb to the early 2020s). Some background on the complete study: The collaborator samples originated in the United States, Italy and Spain and spanned the acute and convalescent phases of COVID-19. The prospective study material was composed of cDNA or gDNA derived from T cells, B-cell-depleted T cells, or PBMCs. The dataset comprised deeply sampled blood TCRbeta repertoires from subjects exposed to, actively infected with, or recovered from COVID-19. A freely available public database, intended as a resource for researchers studying the immune response to SARS-CoV-2, is where the repertoires were released. Samples were obtained from the ongoing ImmuneRACE study (first 160 participants) and from 1,254 subjects provided by 6 global collaborators. The sample metadata nearly always contained a de-identified subject ID, COVID-19 status, age in years and sex. Where HLA class I and class II types were available, the types were taken from metadata supplied by the sample provider, not from assay-based typing.

The CDR1 and CDR2 encoded by the germline V gene are MNHEY and SVGEGT. A distance of 13 bases separates the germline ends of V and J, which lose 2 bases and 2 bases respectively. The CDR3 sequence holds 15 residues, the cysteine and phenylalanine included. Only the CDR3 region is kept as DNA, spanning 45 bases read in frame from base 1. Broader findings and caveats from the paper: How much clinical and demographic metadata was included differed by source and by participant, and the metadata was provided uncurated.

A remark on this clone: Its antigen has not been determined. Per-base qualities were not stored, and no clone one base away is much larger.

At one collaborating source in Seattle, patients were enrolled during active infection and were followed longitudinally through the course of disease. Whole blood was collected in K2EDTA tubes by collaborating institutions according to the institutions' own protocols. For TCRbeta analysis, collaborators shipped samples as frozen whole blood, isolated PBMCs, or DNA extracted from either of those sample types. TCRbeta CDR3 regions were amplified from genomic DNA by means of the immunoSEQ Assay, a bias-controlled multiplex PCR. As for the authors' bioinformatics: Within the assay, amplification of reference gene primers was used to estimate how many nucleated cells each sample contained. Sequence reads were collapsed and filtered to measure the absolute abundance of every unique TCRbeta CDR3 rearrangement. For each sample, productive Simpson clonality was calculated as the square root of Simpson's diversity index across productive rearrangements. TCRdb retrieved this table from immuneACCESS and kept in-frame rearrangements only. Not all clones are present; in checked studies, unresolved V genes account for under half, and no reason is known for the remainder. That table is the source of V, J and clone size, and D and trimming were worked out from the DNA. This sample has roughly 150,000 clones in its table, and roughly four fifths of those were observed once. In total, the top ten clones hold less than 3% of the sample.

Sequences were obtained from peripheral blood. The sequence derives from a woman older than 75 with COVID-19, enrolled during active disease. The rearranged segments are TRBV6-2 or TRBV6-3 and TRBJ2-7; TRBD1 is possibly the D segment (6 matching bases). The nucleotide sequence reads TGTGCCAGCAGTTACCCCCCGGGGACAACCTACGAGCAGTACTTC. Its product reads: CASSYPPGTTYEQYF.